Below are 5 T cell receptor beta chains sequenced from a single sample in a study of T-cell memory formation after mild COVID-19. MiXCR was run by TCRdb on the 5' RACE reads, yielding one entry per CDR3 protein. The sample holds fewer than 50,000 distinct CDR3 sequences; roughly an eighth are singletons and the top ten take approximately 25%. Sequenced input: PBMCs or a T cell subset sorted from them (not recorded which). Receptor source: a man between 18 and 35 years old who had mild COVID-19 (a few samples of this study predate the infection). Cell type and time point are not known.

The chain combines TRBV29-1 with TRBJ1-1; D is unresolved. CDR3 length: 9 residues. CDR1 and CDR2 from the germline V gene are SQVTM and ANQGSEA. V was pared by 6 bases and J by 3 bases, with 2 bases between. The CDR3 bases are TGCAGCGTCGACACTGAAGCTTTCTTT. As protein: CSVDTEAFF.

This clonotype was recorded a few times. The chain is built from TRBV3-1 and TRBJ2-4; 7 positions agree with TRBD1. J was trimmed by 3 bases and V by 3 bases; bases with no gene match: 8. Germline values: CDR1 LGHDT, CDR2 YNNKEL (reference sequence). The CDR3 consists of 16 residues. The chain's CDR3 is CASSQFRQGVKNIQYF. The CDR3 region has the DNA TGTGCCAGCAGCCAGTTTAGGCAGGGGGTCAAAAACATTCAGTACTTC.

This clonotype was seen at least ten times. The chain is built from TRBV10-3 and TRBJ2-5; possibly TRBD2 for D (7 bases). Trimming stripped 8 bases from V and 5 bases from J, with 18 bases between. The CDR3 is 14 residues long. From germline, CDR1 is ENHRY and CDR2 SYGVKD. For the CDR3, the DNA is TGTGCCATCCGCGAACGGGGGGCCGTGGAGACCCAGTACTTC. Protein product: CAIRERGAVETQYF.

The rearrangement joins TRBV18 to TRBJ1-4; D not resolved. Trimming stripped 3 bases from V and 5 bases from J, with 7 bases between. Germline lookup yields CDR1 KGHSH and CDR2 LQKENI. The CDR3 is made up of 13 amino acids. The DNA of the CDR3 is TGTGCCAGCTCACCGGGCCTCAATGAAAAACTGTTTTTT. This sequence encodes CASSPGLNEKLFF. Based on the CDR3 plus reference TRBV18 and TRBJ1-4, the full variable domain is NAGVMQNPRHLVRRRGQEARLRCSPMKGHSHVYWYRQLPEEGLKFMVYLQKENIIDESGMPKERFSAEFPKEGPSILRIQQVVRGDSAAYFCASSPGLNEKLFFGSGTQLSVL.

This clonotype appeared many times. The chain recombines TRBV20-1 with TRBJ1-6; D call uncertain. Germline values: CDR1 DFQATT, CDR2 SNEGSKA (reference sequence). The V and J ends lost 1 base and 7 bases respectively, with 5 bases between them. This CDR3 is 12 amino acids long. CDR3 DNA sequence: TGCAGTGCTAGAGCCGGGAATTCACCCCTCCACTTT. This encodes CSARAGNSPLHF.